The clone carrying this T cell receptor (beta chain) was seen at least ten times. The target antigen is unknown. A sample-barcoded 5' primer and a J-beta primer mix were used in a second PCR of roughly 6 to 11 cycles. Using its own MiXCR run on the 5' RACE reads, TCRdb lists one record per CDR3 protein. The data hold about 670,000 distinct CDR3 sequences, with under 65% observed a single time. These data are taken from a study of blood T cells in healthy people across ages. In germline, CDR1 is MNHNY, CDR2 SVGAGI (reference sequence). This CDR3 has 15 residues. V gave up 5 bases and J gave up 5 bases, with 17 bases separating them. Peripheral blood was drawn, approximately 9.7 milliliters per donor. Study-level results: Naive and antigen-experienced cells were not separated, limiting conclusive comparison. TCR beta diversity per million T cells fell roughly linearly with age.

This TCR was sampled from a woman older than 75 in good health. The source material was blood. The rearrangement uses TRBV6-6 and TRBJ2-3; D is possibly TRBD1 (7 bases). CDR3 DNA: TGTGCCAGCAGTAAGGACAGGCCGGGACTAGATACGCAGTATTTT. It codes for CASSKDRPGLDTQYF.